This T cell receptor beta chain is from a study of CD8+CD57+ T cells in acquired aplastic anemia. Genomic DNA acted as the template from which TCR beta VDJ combination and CDR3 sequence profiling were carried out. MiXCR, applied by TCRdb to the reads, yields one record per CDR3 protein. The sample consists of roughly 160,000 distinct CDR3 sequences, under 75% of them appearing once. Whole-study findings and limits: Researchers reported that CD8+ Simpson's diversity was not significantly different in patients versus controls.

On this clonotype itself: The target antigen is unknown.

The CDR3 has 15 residues. V lost 4 bases, J lost 4 bases, and 13 bases lay in between. The germline CDR1 and CDR2 sequences are SNHLY and FYNNEI. The source is a human donor in good health. The sample was sorted CD4+, CD8+, or CD8+CD57+ T cells (not recorded which) from PBMCs. This chain links TRBV2 with TRBJ1-4, with D tentatively TRBD1 (6 bases). This CDR3 is CASSAQGTHNEKLFF. DNA of the CDR3: TGTGCCAGCAGTGCACAGGGAACTCATAATGAAAAACTGTTTTTT.